This is a list of T cell receptor beta chains from one sample in a study of vaccination and CD4 T cells after COVID-19. What these receptors recognize is not known. TCRdb fed the PCR reads into MiXCR, producing one record per CDR3 protein. Here the sample spans several thousand distinct CDR3 sequences, roughly 31% being singletons. The source material was CD4+ T cells from blood, cultured in vitro. These receptors all stem from a human donor in good health. The CDR3 runs from the conserved cysteine through the conserved F or W. D genes are given only for firm matches. Clone size is given for some rows only: seen once, a few or many times, or a class if the clone is expanded.

TRBJ1-1,TRBV28,few,TRBD1,CASRTTGDTEAFF,TGTGCCAGCAGAACCACAGGGGACACTGAAGCTTTCTTT
TRBJ2-2,TRBV7-2,few,.,CASSRLDMDTGELFF,TGTGCCAGCAGTCGACTAGATATGGACACCGGGGAGCTGTTTTTT
TRBJ2-1,TRBV18,.,.,CASSPPLLRSSYNEQFF,TGTGCCAGCTCACCACCGCTACTTCGGAGCTCCTACAATGAGCAGTTCTTC
TRBJ2-5,TRBV30,few,.,CAWSVAGTTQYF,TGTGCCTGGAGTGTAGCAGGTACTACCCAGTACTTC
TRBJ1-6,TRBV25-1,.,TRBD1,CASSEPGTGGWVSPLHF,TGTGCCAGCAGTGAACCTGGGACAGGGGGCTGGGTTTCACCCCTCCACTTT
TRBJ2-3,TRBV19,.,.,CASSETGRTDTQYF,TGTGCCAGTAGTGAAACTGGACGGACAGATACGCAGTATTTT
TRBJ1-5,TRBV19,medium-sized,.,CAALTTGTGGNQPQHF,TGTGCCGCCCTCACGACGGGGACGGGTGGCAATCAGCCCCAGCATTTT
TRBJ2-1,TRBV6-4,few,TRBD2,CASSDSSGSYNEQFF,TGTGCCAGCAGTGACTCTAGCGGGAGTTACAATGAGCAGTTCTTC
TRBJ1-4,TRBV2,once,.,CASQNRPQGLFF,TGTGCCAGCCAAAACAGGCCACAGGGACTGTTTTTT
TRBJ2-4,TRBV29-1,.,.,CSVHGDIQYF,TGCAGCGTTCACGGAGACATTCAGTACTTC
TRBJ2-6,TRBV11-1,medium-sized,.,CASSPVGANVLTF,TGTGCCAGCTCTCCAGTCGGGGCCAACGTCCTGACTTTC
TRBJ1-2,TRBV6-1,.,.,CASTDLSGYTF,TGTGCCAGCACCGACCTTAGTGGCTACACCTTC
TRBJ2-7,TRBV24-1,few,.,CATSDRGSIGGEQYF,TGTGCCACCAGTGACAGGGGCTCTATTGGGGGCGAGCAGTACTTC
TRBJ1-6,TRBV7-7,.,TRBD1,CASARDRGRNSPLHF,TGTGCTAGCGCACGGGACAGGGGCCGTAATTCACCCCTCCACTTT
TRBJ2-3,TRBV20-1,few,TRBD2,CSAPLPGLGTDTQYF,TGCAGTGCCCCACTGCCGGGACTAGGGACAGATACGCAGTATTTT
TRBJ1-4,TRBV7-6,.,.,CASSNPATAEKLFF,TGTGCCAGCAGCAACCCTGCTACGGCTGAAAAACTGTTTTTT
TRBJ1-2,TRBV28,.,.,CASSPRTSGYTF,TGTGCCAGCAGTCCCCGGACGAGTGGCTACACCTTC
TRBJ2-5,TRBV18,.,.,CASSPGAPQETQYF,TGTGCCAGCTCACCCGGAGCTCCCCAAGAGACCCAGTACTTC
TRBJ2-1,TRBV9,.,.,CASSVQGDNEQFF,TGTGCCAGCAGCGTTCAGGGAGACAATGAGCAGTTCTTC
TRBJ2-3,TRBV20-1,few,TRBD2,CSAGKVRREGRDTQYF,TGCAGTGCGGGGAAGGTGCGGCGGGAGGGCCGAGATACGCAGTATTTT
TRBJ2-7,TRBV5-4,few,TRBD2,CASSLSGRATYEQYF,TGTGCCAGCAGCCTTAGCGGGAGGGCCACATACGAGCAGTACTTC